The rows below give T cell receptor beta chains drawn from one sample of a study of shared clonotypes between healthy human individuals. The repertoire was sequenced with immunoSEQ multiplex PCR; TCRdb's copy has only in-frame clones and lacks some. The sample consists of 500,000 to 550,000 clones, 95% to 96% of them appearing once. The sequencing sample was made of naive CD4+ T cells sorted from blood. The receptors stem from a woman in her twenties or thirties in good health. Each CDR3 is given with its conserved first and last residue. A D gene is named only where the DNA matches it firmly. Size values are once, few and many counts, or a class for expanded clones, and some rows have none.

V,D,size,J,DNA,CDR3
TRBV30,NA,NA,TRBJ2-1,TGTGCCTGGATACACGGGACTCTCATTAATGAGCAGTTCTTC,CAWIHGTLINEQFF
TRBV19,TRBD2,NA,TRBJ2-7,TGTGCCAGTAGTACAAACGAGGATAGCGGGAGGCCCCGCGAGCAGTACTTC,CASSTNEDSGRPREQYF
TRBV2,NA,once,TRBJ2-5,TGTGCCAGCAGTGAGGAGGTACGGGAGACCCAGTACTTC,CASSEEVRETQYF
TRBV10-2,NA,NA,TRBJ2-6,TGCGCCAGCGCGGAATCTGGGGCCAACGTCCTGACTTTC,CASAESGANVLTF
TRBV30,NA,NA,TRBJ2-5,TGTGCCTGGAGTCCTGGGAGGGGGGCCTGGGGGACCCAGTACTTC,CAWSPGRGAWGTQYF
TRBV19,TRBD1,NA,TRBJ2-1,TGTGCCAGTAGTACTAGCCGACAGGGTTTTTCCTACAATGAGCAGTTCTTC,CASSTSRQGFSYNEQFF
TRBV6-1,TRBD1,few,TRBJ1-3,TGTGCCAGCAGGATGACAGGGACTGGAAACACCATATATTTT,CASRMTGTGNTIYF
TRBV2,NA,NA,TRBJ2-4,TGTGCCAGCAGTGAAGAATCCCAGGCCGTGAACATTCAGTACTTC,CASSEESQAVNIQYF
TRBV19,NA,NA,TRBJ2-1,TGTGCCAGTAGTCCGGACCCCACGGGTGAGCAGTTCTTC,CASSPDPTGEQFF
TRBV14,TRBD2,NA,TRBJ2-1,TGTGCCAGCAGGGTGAGCGGGAGCAATGAGCAGTTCTTC,CASRVSGSNEQFF
TRBV19,NA,NA,TRBJ1-5,TGTGCCAGTACTATAGGATATCAGCCCCAGCATTTT,CASTIGYQPQHF
TRBV6-5,NA,NA,TRBJ2-1,TGTGCCAGCCAAGTCGACAGCGCGAGGAATGAGCAGTTCTTC,CASQVDSARNEQFF
TRBV4-2,TRBD2,NA,TRBJ2-7,TGTGCCAGCAGCGTAGCGGGAGGGAGAACCTACGAGCAGTACTTC,CASSVAGGRTYEQYF
TRBV29-1,NA,NA,TRBJ2-7,TGCAGCGTTGAAGGCGGTGCCTCTCCCTACGAGCAGTACTTC,CSVEGGASPYEQYF
TRBV28,NA,NA,TRBJ2-1,TGTGCCAGCAGCGTCGGGAGCCCGGCCTACAATGAGCAGTTCTTC,CASSVGSPAYNEQFF
TRBV28,NA,once,TRBJ1-1,TGTGCCAGCAGTTTCAAGATGAACACTGAAGCTTTCTTT,CASSFKMNTEAFF
TRBV6-6,NA,NA,TRBJ1-6,TGTGCCAGCTTTGGTGATAATTCACCCCTCCACTTT,CASFGDNSPLHF
TRBV28,NA,NA,TRBJ2-5,TGTGCCAGCAGTTTTTTCCCTCCGAAAGAGACCCAGTACTTC,CASSFFPPKETQYF
TRBV19,TRBD1,NA,TRBJ1-1,TGTGCCAGTAGTACATTGGACAGGGGAACCGCTGCGAGAAGAAACACTGAAGCTTTCTTT,CASSTLDRGTAARRNTEAFF
TRBV7-9,TRBD2,NA,TRBJ2-7,TGTGCCACGGGACTAGCGGGAGGGCCAGGCTACGAGCAGTACTTC,CATGLAGGPGYEQYF
TRBV5-1,NA,once,TRBJ2-7,TGCGCCAGCAGCTTGGAAACTGGAACCTACGAGCAGTACTTC,CASSLETGTYEQYF
TRBV4-2,TRBD2,NA,TRBJ2-3,TGTGCCAGCAGCACTTCGGGACTAGCGGGCACAGATACGCAGTATTTT,CASSTSGLAGTDTQYF
TRBV6-1,NA,NA,TRBJ2-5,TGTGCCAGCAGTGAAGGATCCGGGGAAGAGACCCAGTACTTC,CASSEGSGEETQYF
TRBV27,TRBD1,NA,TRBJ1-2,TGTGCCAGCAGTGATACAGGGGGCACTGGCTATGGCTACACCTTC,CASSDTGGTGYGYTF
TRBV5-4,NA,once,TRBJ2-5,TGTGCCAGCAGCCCCGGTAGCAACGGACTCCAAGAGACCCAGTACTTC,CASSPGSNGLQETQYF
TRBV19,NA,NA,TRBJ1-3,TGTGCCAGTAGTATAGTCCGCGGCTCGCGAATGGACACCATATATTTT,CASSIVRGSRMDTIYF
TRBV7-9,TRBD1,NA,TRBJ1-4,TGTGCCAGCAGCCAGGGGGCTGGTGAAAAACTGTTTTTT,CASSQGAGEKLFF
TRBV15,NA,NA,TRBJ2-1,TGTGCCACCAGCAGTAACTCCGGGACCCACCTCCACAATGAGCAGTTCTTC,CATSSNSGTHLHNEQFF
TRBV27,NA,NA,TRBJ2-5,TGTGCCAGCAGTTTCGAAAGGGGGTTTGGGGAGACCCAGTACTTC,CASSFERGFGETQYF
TRBV2,TRBD1,NA,TRBJ2-6,TGTGCCAGCAGACCCCCAGTGGACAGGACTGGGGCCAACGTCCTGACTTTC,CASRPPVDRTGANVLTF
TRBV7-2,TRBD2,NA,TRBJ2-4,TGTGCCAGCAGCCTAGGGGGACTAGCAGCCGTAAAACAGTACTTC,CASSLGGLAAVKQYF
TRBV5-1,TRBD2,NA,TRBJ2-3,TGCGCCAGCAGCTCCCCCGGGACTAGCGGGAGGGCCCAGTATTTT,CASSSPGTSGRAQYF
TRBV5-1,TRBD1,NA,TRBJ1-1,TGCGCCAGCAGCTTGGTGAGTTTGGGACAGGGGCCCGGGGACACTGAAGCTTTCTTT,CASSLVSLGQGPGDTEAFF
TRBV29-1,TRBD2,NA,TRBJ2-7,TGCAGCGTGGCGGGAGGGCTCCTCGAGCAGTACTTC,CSVAGGLLEQYF
TRBV19,NA,NA,TRBJ1-5,TGTGCCAGTAGTAGGGGGGGTACGAATCAGCCCCAGCATTTT,CASSRGGTNQPQHF
TRBV28,TRBD1,NA,TRBJ2-7,TGTGCCAGCAGCCATCTACAGGGGCGCGACGAGCAGTACTTC,CASSHLQGRDEQYF
TRBV5-4,NA,NA,TRBJ1-2,TGTGCCAGCAGCTTGGGCAGGGGACCATACTATGGCTACACCTTC,CASSLGRGPYYGYTF
TRBV6-1,NA,NA,TRBJ2-1,TGTGCCAGCAGTGACGAGGGGCTCTCCTACAATGAGCAGTTCTTC,CASSDEGLSYNEQFF
TRBV5-1,NA,NA,TRBJ2-6,TGCGCCAGCAGCTTATCAGGGGAGCCCGGGGCCAACGTCCTGACTTTC,CASSLSGEPGANVLTF
TRBV4-1,TRBD2,NA,TRBJ2-1,TGCGCCAGCAGCCAGCGACTAGCGGATACTAATGAGCAGTTCTTC,CASSQRLADTNEQFF
TRBV29-1,TRBD1,NA,TRBJ1-1,TGCAGCGTTGTTTCTTCAGGGGGCACTGAAGCTTTCTTT,CSVVSSGGTEAFF
TRBV28,TRBD1,NA,TRBJ1-2,TGTGCCAGCAGCGACAGGGACCTCTATGGCTACACCTTC,CASSDRDLYGYTF
TRBV5-4,TRBD1,NA,TRBJ1-1,TGTGCCAGCAGCTCGGACAGGGTGGGATTCCGAACTTTGAACACTGAAGCTTTCTTT,CASSSDRVGFRTLNTEAFF
TRBV4-1,NA,NA,TRBJ1-4,TGCGCCAGCAGCCAAGACCGGACCCAGGGTTTGGCAAAACTGTTTTTT,CASSQDRTQGLAKLFF
TRBV13,TRBD1,NA,TRBJ1-4,TGTGCCAGCAGCTTATTACAGGGGGGTGAAAAACTGTTTTTT,CASSLLQGGEKLFF
TRBV29-1,TRBD1,few,TRBJ2-7,TGCAGCGTGGGACAGGCCTACGAGCAGTACTTC,CSVGQAYEQYF
TRBV27,NA,NA,TRBJ2-1,TGTGCCAGCAGTTTTGGGGGAGGCGTCTACAATGAGCAGTTCTTC,CASSFGGGVYNEQFF
TRBV4-2,NA,few,TRBJ2-2,TGTGCCAGCAGCCAAATGGGAGTAATGGCCGGGGAGCTGTTTTTT,CASSQMGVMAGELFF